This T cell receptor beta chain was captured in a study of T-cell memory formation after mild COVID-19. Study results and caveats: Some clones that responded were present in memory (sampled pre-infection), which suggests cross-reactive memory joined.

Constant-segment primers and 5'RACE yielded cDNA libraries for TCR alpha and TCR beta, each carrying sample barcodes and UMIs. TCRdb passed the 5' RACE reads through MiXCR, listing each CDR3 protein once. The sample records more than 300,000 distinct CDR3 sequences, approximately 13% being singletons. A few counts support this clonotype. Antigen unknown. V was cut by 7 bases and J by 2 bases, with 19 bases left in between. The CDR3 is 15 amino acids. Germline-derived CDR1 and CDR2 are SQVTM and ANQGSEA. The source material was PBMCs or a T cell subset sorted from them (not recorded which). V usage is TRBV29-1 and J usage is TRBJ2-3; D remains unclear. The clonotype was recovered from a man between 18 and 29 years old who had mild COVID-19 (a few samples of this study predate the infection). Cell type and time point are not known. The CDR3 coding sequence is TGCAGCGGACGACCGCAGCTCGAAAACACAGATACGCAGTATTTT. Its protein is CSGRPQLENTDTQYF.